The source of this TCR beta chain is a study of blood T cell repertoires in COVID-19. Turning to the study itself: Specimens from acute and convalescent COVID-19 originated in the United States, Italy and Spain. The cDNA or gDNA used as material had been derived from T cells, B-cell-depleted T cells, or PBMCs.

The CDR3 is 16 residues long. In germline, CDR1 is MDHEN, CDR2 SYDVKM. Trimming at V came to 5 bases and at J to 2 bases, leaving 7 bases not matched to a gene. During active infection, Seattle patients enrolled and were then monitored through disease. Per the original data handling: Estimated nucleated cell counts came from reference gene primer amplification. Profiled with immunoSEQ multiplex PCR; TCRdb holds only in-frame clones, not every one. V and J calls and clone size are given by that table; D and trimming were obtained from the DNA. The sample contains about 200,000 clones, about 94% of which appear only once.

This chain joins TRBV28 and TRBJ2-1; 9 nucleotides line up with TRBD2. This receptor was identified in a man aged 55 to 70 with COVID-19, enrolled during active disease. The sample comprised peripheral blood. The CDR3 spells CASSETGLATYNEQFF. The CDR3 nucleotides are TGTGCCAGCAGTGAGACGGGACTAGCTACCTACAATGAGCAGTTCTTC.